This entry lists 8 T cell receptor beta chains sequenced from one sample in a study of long-term antiretroviral therapy in people with HIV. The assay used was immunoSEQ (version v3.0), run at survey level. TCRdb keeps only in-frame clones here, not all; method: immunoSEQ multiplex PCR. The profile shows some 20,000 clones, around 80% of them singletons. This sample comprised unsorted PBMCs, obtained at the start of antiretroviral therapy, before treatment. The receptor set was obtained from a middle-aged woman with HIV.

The chain recombines TRBV19 with TRBJ1-1, with 9 nucleotides matching TRBD1. In germline, CDR1 is LNHDA, CDR2 SQIVND (reference sequence). V dropped 4 bases and J dropped 4; count of bases not matched to a gene: 1. This CDR3 is 13 amino acids long. This CDR3 is CASSKDRGTEAFF. The DNA for the CDR3 is TGTGCCAGTAGTAAGGACAGGGGCACTGAAGCTTTCTTT.

This chain connects TRBV25-1 to TRBJ1-5, with D perhaps TRBD1 (6 bases). V was shortened by 8 bases and J by 6 bases, with 11 bases between the two germline ends. Germline lookup yields CDR1 MGHDK and CDR2 SYGVNS. The CDR3 is 12 amino acids. CDR3 in DNA: TGTGCCAGCCAGGGGTCTGGTCAGCCCCAGCATTTT. Translated, it gives CASQGSGQPQHF.

The chain carries TRBV11-1 and TRBJ2-1, with D perhaps matching TRBD2 (6 bases). The CDR3 loop spans 15 amino acids. The germline gives CDR1 SGHAT, CDR2 FQDESV (reference sequence). V was clipped by 5 bases and J by 5 bases, with 16 bases between them. CDR3 region: CASSNLGTDHNEQFF. For the CDR3, the DNA is TGTGCCAGCAGCAACCTCGGGACTGACCACAATGAGCAGTTCTTC. The full variable domain, rest sourced from reference TRBV11-1 and TRBJ2-1, is EAEVAQSPRYKITEKSQAVAFWCDPISGHATLYWYRQILGQGPELLVQFQDESVVDDSQLPKDRFSAERLKGVDSTLKIQPAELGDSAMYLCASSNLGTDHNEQFFGPGTRLTVL.

This sequence joins TRBV7-9 and TRBJ1-3, with 8 bases aligning to TRBD1. The germline gives CDR1 SEHNR, CDR2 FQNEAQ (reference sequence). The CDR3 covers 17 residues. Unmatched junction bases numbered 5, after V lost 1 base and J lost 0 bases. Written as DNA, the CDR3 is TGTGCCAGCAGCTTAGGGGCAGGGGGCCGCTCTGGAAACACCATATATTTT. Translating gives CASSLGAGGRSGNTIYF.

The V call is TRBV7-3, the J call TRBJ2-2; D gene uncertain. Germline V gene data show CDR1 as SGHTA and CDR2 as FQGTGA. V dropped 4 bases and J dropped 0 bases, with 9 bases sitting between them. This CDR3 spans 15 amino acids. CDR3 protein: CASSSGTSNTGELFF. As DNA, the CDR3 is TGTGCCAGCAGCTCTGGCACTTCGAACACCGGGGAGCTGTTTTTT.

V is TRBV10-2 and J is TRBJ1-5; a possible D gene is TRBD1 (5 bases). The CDR3 spans 15 residues. V was shortened by 3 bases and J by 7 bases, with 16 bases between the two germline ends. The germline CDR1 and CDR2 sequences are WSHSY and SAAADI. In nucleotides, the CDR3 is TGCGCCAGCAGTGAATTGACGGGGGTCGGGCAGCCCCAGCATTTT. Residues: CASSELTGVGQPQHF.

The rearrangement links TRBV28 to TRBJ2-3; D unclear. The CDR3 runs 15 residues. Trimming removed 4 bases from V and 6 bases from J, with 17 bases in between. Germline values: CDR1 MDHEN, CDR2 SYDVKM. The CDR3 sequence: CASSSSRLAWDTQYF. For the CDR3, the DNA is TGTGCCAGCAGTTCGAGCCGACTCGCCTGGGATACGCAGTATTTT.

This clone is a singleton in its sample. The V and J genes are TRBV7-2 and TRBJ2-3, with TRBD1 matching 9 bases. Germline assignment: CDR1 SGHTA and CDR2 FQGNSA. Trimming took 6 bases from V and 5 from J; bases not matched to a gene: 9. The CDR3 totals 15 residues. CDR3 DNA sequence: TGTGCCAGCAGTCATACAGGGGGCCGGGTAGATACGCAGTATTTT. This gives the protein CASSHTGGRVDTQYF. Combining the CDR3 with reference TRBV7-2 and TRBJ2-3 gives the whole variable domain GAGVSQSPSNKVTEKGKDVELRCDPISGHTALYWYRQSLGQGLEFLIYFQGNSAPDKSGLPSDRFSAERTGGSVSTLTIQRTQQEDSAVYLCASSHTGGRVDTQYFGPGTRLTVL.